This TCR beta chain was retrieved from a study of blood T cell repertoires in COVID-19 (dated by TCRdb to about 2020). The study in broad terms: The collaborator samples originated in the United States, Italy and Spain and spanned the acute and convalescent phases of COVID-19. Where available, HLA class I and class II types were obtained from metadata supplied by the sample provider rather than from assay-based typing. The sample metadata nearly always contained a de-identified subject ID, COVID-19 status, age in years and sex. Subjects who had been exposed to COVID-19, were actively infected with it, or had recovered from it provided the deeply sampled blood TCRbeta repertoires that made up the dataset. The repertoires were made available in a free public database intended to serve as a resource for research on the immune response to SARS-CoV-2. The material from the prospective study consisted of cDNA or gDNA derived from T cells, B-cell-depleted T cells, or PBMCs. The samples were drawn from two sources: the first 160 participants of the ongoing ImmuneRACE study, and fewer than 1,500 subjects contributed by 6 global collaborators. Broad study findings and their caveats: The quantity of clinical and demographic metadata differed by source and by participant and was supplied without curation.

Samples from volunteer blood donors who had recovered from COVID-19 were contributed by a second Seattle source. The collaborating institutions used their own protocols to collect whole blood in K2EDTA tubes. For TCRbeta analysis, collaborators shipped samples in one of three forms: frozen whole blood, isolated PBMCs, or DNA extracted from either of those sample types. Comments on this clone: The specificity of this receptor is unknown. Per-nucleotide qualities are absent, and no much larger clonotype sits a single base away.

CDR1 MNHEY and CDR2 SMNVEV were looked up in the germline V gene (reference sequence). The CDR3 sequence holds 13 residues, the cysteine and phenylalanine included. Only CDR3 DNA is held: 39 bases, read in frame from base 1. The V end loses 4 bases and the J end loses 5 bases, and a stretch of 9 bases separates them. The immunoSEQ Assay, a bias-controlled multiplex PCR, was used to amplify TCRbeta CDR3 regions from genomic DNA. In the paper's pipeline: The number of nucleated cells in each sample was estimated by amplification of reference gene primers within the assay. Sequence reads were collapsed and filtered to measure the absolute abundance of every unique TCRbeta CDR3 rearrangement. For each sample, productive Simpson clonality was calculated as the square root of Simpson's diversity index over productive rearrangements. The source is immuneACCESS, and TCRdb retained only in-frame sequences with V and J called. Part of the clones is not carried over; for the studies checked, unresolved V genes explain less than half of this, and the remainder is unexplained. V, J and clone size are those of that table, while D and trimming were read from the DNA. The sample has about 300,000 clones on record, more than 80% of them singletons. About 6.8% of the sample comes from the top ten.

The source material was peripheral blood. In this chain, TRBV27 is recombined with TRBJ2-4; TRBD1 is a weak D gene call, 6 bases matching. This receptor was identified in a man between 18 and 29 years old who had recovered from COVID-19. The CDR3 region reads CASSSGQQNIQYF. The sequence in DNA is TGTGCCAGCAGTTCAGGACAGCAAAACATTCAGTACTTC.